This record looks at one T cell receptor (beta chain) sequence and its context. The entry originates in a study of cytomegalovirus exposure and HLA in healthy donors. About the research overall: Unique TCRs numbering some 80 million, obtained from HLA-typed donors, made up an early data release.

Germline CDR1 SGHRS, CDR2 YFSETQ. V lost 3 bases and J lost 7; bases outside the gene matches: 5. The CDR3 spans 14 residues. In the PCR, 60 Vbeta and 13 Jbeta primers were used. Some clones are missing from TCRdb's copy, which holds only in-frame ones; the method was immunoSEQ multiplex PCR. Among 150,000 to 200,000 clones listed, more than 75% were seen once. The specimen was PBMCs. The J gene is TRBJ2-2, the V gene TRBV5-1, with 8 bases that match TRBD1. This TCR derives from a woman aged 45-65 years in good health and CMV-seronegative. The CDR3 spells CASSSQGAGGELFF. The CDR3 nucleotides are TGCGCCAGCAGCTCCCAGGGGGCTGGCGGGGAGCTGTTTTTT.